Following are 17 T cell receptor beta chains from one sample sequenced in a study of T cell repertoires in cytomegalovirus infection. TCRdb re-called the reads through MiXCR, storing one row per CDR3 protein. The sample records 200,000 to 250,000 distinct CDR3 sequences, over 20% being singletons. The sequencing sample was made of CD8+ T cells from PBMCs. These receptors were taken from a human donor in good health (CMV status not recorded). Some clones in this sample may be carry-over from other donors' samples.

The chain uses TRBV29-1 and TRBJ1-2; tentative D call: TRBD1 (5 bases). Trimming removed 1 base from V and 5 bases from J, with 8 bases in between. The V gene's germline CDR1 is SQVTM and CDR2 ANQGSEA. CDR3 length equals 12 residues. DNA for the CDR3: TGCAGCGTTGAAGGGGACTCATATGGCTACACCTTC. This gives the protein CSVEGDSYGYTF.

The rearrangement links TRBV14 to TRBJ2-7, with a weak D call TRBD1 (5 bases). The CDR3 totals 14 residues. With 2 bases removed from V and 7 bases from J, the gap between germline ends came to 15 bases. The V gene's germline CDR1 is SGHDN and CDR2 FVKESK. CDR3 protein: CASSQHRNRREQYF. The CDR3 DNA reads TGTGCCAGCAGCCAACACAGGAACCGTAGGGAGCAGTACTTC.

This clonotype has at least ten counts. V usage is TRBV12-3 or TRBV12-4 and J usage is TRBJ2-3; tentatively, D is TRBD2 (5 bases). Trimming left V 5 bases short and J 5 bases short, with 14 bases between. This CDR3 has 14 amino acids. The CDR3 loop reads CASSPEGRGDTQYF. In DNA form, the CDR3 reads TGTGCCAGCAGTCCAGAGGGTCGGGGAGATACGCAGTATTTT.

This clonotype appeared a few times. The chain joins TRBV7-2 to TRBJ2-2; a weak D match, TRBD1 (5 bases). With 8 bases removed from V and 5 bases from J, the gap between germline ends came to 9 bases. CDR1 is SGHTA and CDR2 is FQGNSA in the germline V gene. The CDR3 is 12 amino acids. CDR3: CASHQGTGELFF. The CDR3 DNA reads TGTGCCAGCCATCAGGGAACCGGGGAGCTGTTTTTT.

This clonotype was counted only a few times. This CDR3 is CASRPGMGAEAFF. CDR3 DNA sequence: TGTGCCAGCAGGCCAGGGATGGGGGCTGAAGCTTTCTTT. The rearrangement uses TRBV12-3 or TRBV12-4 and TRBJ1-1; perhaps TRBD1 as D (5 bases). This CDR3 has 13 residues. V lost 6 bases and J 6 bases, leaving 14 bases between the germline ends.

J is TRBJ2-6 and V is TRBV7-8; TRBD1 is a possible D gene (6 bases). Germline loops: CDR1 SGHVS, CDR2 FQNEAQ. The CDR3 totals 15 residues. V dropped 5 bases and J dropped 1 base, with 9 bases sitting between them. CDR3 coding DNA: TGTGCCAGCAGCCATAGGGGGTCTGGGGCCAACGTCCTGACTTTC. It yields the protein CASSHRGSGANVLTF.

This clonotype appeared many times. The chain carries TRBV15 and TRBJ2-3; 12 bases are shared with TRBD2. The trim removed 0 bases at V and 6 bases at J, leaving 1 base unmatched. CDR1 is LNHNV, CDR2 YYDKDF, per germline (reference sequence). The CDR3 loop spans 15 amino acids. DNA of the CDR3: TGTGCCACCAGCAGAGATGGGACTAGCGGGGATACGCAGTATTTT. Translation gives CATSRDGTSGDTQYF.

There are a few counts of this clonotype. The J gene is TRBJ2-7, the V gene TRBV29-1; TRBD2 matches 9 bases. The germline V gene has CDR1 SQVTM and CDR2 ANQGSEA. The CDR3 is 13 amino acids. J lost 4 bases, V lost 4 bases, and 5 bases had no gene match. The CDR3 nucleotides are TGCAGCGTTGGCGGGAGGGAGCTTTACGAGCAGTACTTC. Encoded protein: CSVGGRELYEQYF.

The chain has TRBV7-8 and TRBJ2-3; no reliable D call. This CDR3 has 14 residues. Germline V lookup: CDR1 SGHVS, CDR2 FQNEAQ. With 0 bases removed from V and 2 bases from J, the gap between germline ends came to 6 bases. Here the CDR3 reads CASSLAVFTDTQYF. For the CDR3, the DNA is TGTGCCAGCAGCTTAGCGGTCTTCACAGATACGCAGTATTTT.

Comment on this clonotype: Compared with germline, one end of the junction differs, possibly owing to a read error. This chain joins TRBV7-9 and TRBJ2-5; D may match TRBD1 or TRBD2 (5 bases each). Germline V gene lookup returns CDR1 SEHNR and CDR2 FQNEAQ (reference sequence). This CDR3 region has 13 residues. The CDR3 sequence: CASSPGTEETRYF. Written as DNA, the CDR3 is TGTGCCAGCAGCCCCGGGACCGAGGAGACCCGGTACTTC.

In this sample, this clonotype turned up a few times. The chain carries TRBV11-2 and TRBJ2-2; D remains unclear. The V end lost 7 bases, the J end lost 4 bases, and 4 bases lay between the germline ends. The CDR3 totals 11 residues. Germline CDR1 and CDR2: SGHAT and FQNNGV. The CDR3 nucleotides are TGTGCCAGCACAGTCACCGGGGAGCTGTTTTTT. It specifies CASTVTGELFF.

This clonotype has just a few counts. The chain uses TRBV12-3 or TRBV12-4 and TRBJ1-1; D might be TRBD1 (5 bases). V was shortened by 7 bases and J by 7 bases, with 22 bases between the two germline ends. The CDR3 runs to 15 residues. The CDR3 nucleotides are TGTGCCAGCACTCTAGGAGGGGCGTCAAAGAGTGAAGCTTTCTTT. The encoded protein is CASTLGGASKSEAFF.

CDR3 residues: CASSRALGDNEQFF. DNA for the CDR3: TGTGCCAGCAGTAGGGCATTAGGGGACAATGAGCAGTTCTTC. The V and J genes are TRBV6-5 and TRBJ2-1; D is perhaps TRBD1 (5 bases). Germline V gives CDR1 MNHEY, CDR2 SVGAGI. V shed 5 bases and J shed 5 bases, with 13 bases lying between them. CDR3 size: 14 residues.

There are many counts of this clonotype. V gene TRBV6-2 or TRBV6-3 combines with J gene TRBJ1-5; TRBD1 agrees at 8 bases. The J segment lost 6 bases and the V segment lost 4 bases, leaving 2 bases of the junction unmatched. The V gene's germline CDR1 is MNHEY and CDR2 SVGEGT. This CDR3 spans 13 amino acids. CDR3 nucleotide sequence: TGTGCCAGCAGTTCAGGGGGCGTTCAGCCCCAGCATTTT. The encoded protein is CASSSGGVQPQHF.

V is TRBV14 and J is TRBJ1-6; 7 nucleotides match TRBD1. The germline gives CDR1 SGHDN, CDR2 FVKESK. V gave up 4 bases and J gave up 12 bases; unmatched junction bases: 9. The CDR3 totals 14 residues. As DNA, the CDR3 is TGTGCCAGCAGCCTTTCGGGACAGCACATACCCCTCCACTTT. It yields the protein CASSLSGQHIPLHF.

This clonotype was observed a few times. The V and J genes are TRBV14 and TRBJ2-5; 7 bases fit TRBD2. The germline V gene has CDR1 SGHDN and CDR2 FVKESK. The trim removed 4 bases at V and 3 bases at J, leaving 8 bases unmatched. This CDR3 comprises 15 residues. The CDR3 protein is CASSLGGAWEETQYF. The CDR3 DNA sequence: TGTGCCAGCAGCCTGGGAGGGGCGTGGGAAGAGACCCAGTACTTC.

The chain links TRBV6-6 to TRBJ2-7, with a possible D match to TRBD2 (7 bases). CDR3 length: 15 amino acids. The germline V gene encodes CDR1 MNHNY and CDR2 SVGAGI (reference sequence). V was cut by 0 bases and J by 4 bases, with 13 bases left in between. The DNA for the CDR3 is TGTGCCAGCAGTTACTCGGGGGGGCTACAATACGAGCAGTACTTC. This sequence encodes CASSYSGGLQYEQYF.